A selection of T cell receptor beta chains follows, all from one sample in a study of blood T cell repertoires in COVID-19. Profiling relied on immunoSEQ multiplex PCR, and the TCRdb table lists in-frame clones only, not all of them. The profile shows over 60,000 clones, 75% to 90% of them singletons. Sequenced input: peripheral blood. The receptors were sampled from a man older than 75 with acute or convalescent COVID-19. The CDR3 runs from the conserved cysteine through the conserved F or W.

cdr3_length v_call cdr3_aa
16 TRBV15 CATSRVPGGYTGELFF
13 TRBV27 CATAWGGTNEQFF
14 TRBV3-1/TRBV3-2 CASSQPGGGTEAFF
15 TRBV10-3 CASRTGRETNEKLFF
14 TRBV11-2 CASSFRGVTGELFF
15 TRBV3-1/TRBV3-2 CASSQVSGGQETQYF
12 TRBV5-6 CASSLRNTEAFF
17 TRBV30 CAWSVPRVRSSYNEQFF
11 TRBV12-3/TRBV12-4 CASSHNTEAFF
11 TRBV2 CASSLYNEQFF
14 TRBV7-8 CASSPAQGSTEAFF
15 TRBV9 CASSTRQGGYNEQFF
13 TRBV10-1 CASSEHSNQPQHF
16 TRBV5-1 CASSLVAGEGTGELFF
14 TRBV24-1 CATSVVQGACEQFF
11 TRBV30 CAWSVNEKLFF
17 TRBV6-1 CASSEGTSGSYTDTQYF
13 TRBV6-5 CASSRDREETQYF
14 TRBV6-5 CASSPRTGYYEQYF
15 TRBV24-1 CATSDGGTSVYEQYF
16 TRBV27 CASSSRLAGTTDTQYF
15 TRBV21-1 CASSKSQGAREKLFF
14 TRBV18 CASSPTDRGTEAFF
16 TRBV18 CASSLTSGGPTDTQYF
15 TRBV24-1 CATSDDSGPTDTQYF
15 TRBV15 CATREGTERPNEQYF
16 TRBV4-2 CASSLPAGTADEKLFF
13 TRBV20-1 CSASKGQGDEQYF
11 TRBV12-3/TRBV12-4 CASSYRDEQYF
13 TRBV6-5 CASSYSTNYGYTF
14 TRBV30 CAWIDSDSRYGYTF
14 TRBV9 CASSGSGRAGEQYF